This TCR beta chain stems from a study of T cell responses to AZD1222 COVID-19 vaccine. Study-level findings and limits: Repertoire sampling occurred only after the peak T cell response.

As to this clone: No antigen is known for it.

The table came from immunoSEQ multiplex PCR; TCRdb's copy has only in-frame clones and leaves some out. The data contain some 140,000 clones, around 84% of them seen just once; the ten biggest clones take up about 4%. The germline V gene encodes CDR1 PRHDT and CDR2 FYEKMQ (reference sequence). The CDR3 sequence is 14 residues long. With 6 bases removed from V and 4 bases from J, the gap between germline ends came to 15 bases. The material was peripheral blood, obtained on day 0 of AZD1222 vaccination. V and J are TRBV13 and TRBJ1-2; maybe TRBD1 (6 bases). This clonotype was obtained from an adult in good health. CDR3 in amino acids: CASSSITQGYGYTF. The CDR3 nucleotides read TGTGCCAGCAGTTCCATTACACAGGGCTATGGCTACACCTTC. Looking up the rest from reference TRBV13 and TRBJ1-2 gives the full variable domain: AAGVIQSPRHLIKEKRETATLKCYPIPRHDTVYWYQQGPGQDPQFLISFYEKMQSDKGSIPDRFSAQQFSDYHSELNMSSLELGDSALYFCASSSITQGYGYTFGSGTRLTVV.